The 9 T cell receptor beta chains given below trace back to one sample, sequenced in a study of PD-1 and CTLA-4 blockade in melanoma. TCRdb keeps only in-frame clones here, not all; method: immunoSEQ multiplex PCR. The sample consists of around 21,000 clones, around 89% of them appearing once. The specimen comprised CD8+ T cells from peripheral blood, sampled before anti-PD-1 treatment. The receptors were gathered from a human donor with melanoma.

This clone appeared once. The chain carries TRBV25-1 and TRBJ1-6; D is uncertain. The CDR3 contains 14 residues. The V end was cut by 6 bases, the J end by 6 bases, with 12 bases between. Per germline, CDR1 MGHDK and CDR2 SYGVNS. The CDR3 DNA follows: TGTGCCAGCAGGGACTCGGTCGGTAATTCACCCCTCCACTTT. Translating it yields CASRDSVGNSPLHF.

The chain uses TRBV7-9 and TRBJ2-1; unclear D gene. The germline CDR1 and CDR2 sequences are SEHNR and FQNEAQ (reference sequence). The CDR3 contains 12 residues. V was pared by 5 bases and J by 9 bases, with 11 bases between. The CDR3, as DNA: TGTGCCAGCAGCGAAGGCCCGGGTGAGCAGTTCTTC. Its translation is CASSEGPGEQFF.

The chain employs TRBV28 and TRBJ2-2; the match to TRBD2 covers 7 bases. Unmatched junction bases numbered 11, after V lost 8 bases and J lost 2 bases. In germline, CDR1 is MDHEN, CDR2 SYDVKM. The length of the CDR3 is 16 residues. The CDR3 nucleotides read TGTGCCAGCCAGGAGGGGCTAGCGGCCAACACCGGGGAGCTGTTTTTT. Amino acids: CASQEGLAANTGELFF. The full variable domain, its missing parts supplied by reference TRBV28 and TRBJ2-2, is DVKVTQSSRYLVKRTGEKVFLECVQDMDHENMFWYRQDPGLGLRLIYFSYDVKMKEKGDIPEGYSVSREKKERFSLILESASTNQTSMYLCASQEGLAANTGELFFGEGSRLTVL.

The chain links TRBV11-2 to TRBJ2-1; D ambiguous. V lost 3 bases and J 4 bases, leaving 7 bases between the germline ends. CDR3 length: 13 amino acids. From germline, CDR1 is SGHAT and CDR2 FQNNGV. This CDR3 is CASSLAEYNEQFF. The CDR3 nucleotides are TGTGCCAGCAGCTTGGCCGAATACAATGAGCAGTTCTTC.

This clone was recorded only once. The chain is built from TRBV6-5 and TRBJ2-2; D uncertain. The CDR3 has 13 amino acids. V dropped 6 bases and J dropped 0 bases, with 5 bases sitting between them. The germline V gene encodes CDR1 MNHEY and CDR2 SVGAGI. The CDR3 is CASRRSNTGELFF. CDR3 in DNA: TGTGCCAGCAGGCGATCGAACACCGGGGAGCTGTTTTTT.

The V call is TRBV18, the J call TRBJ2-6; D call uncertain. The germline gives CDR1 KGHSH, CDR2 LQKENI. V was pared by 3 bases and J by 1 base, with 13 bases between. The CDR3 has 17 residues. The CDR3 sequence is CASSPWKDQSGANVLTF. In DNA form, the CDR3 reads TGTGCCAGCTCACCCTGGAAAGATCAGTCTGGGGCCAACGTCCTGACTTTC.

The chain employs TRBV6-2 or TRBV6-3 and TRBJ2-7; 7 positions agree with TRBD1. The trim removed 0 bases at V and 6 bases at J, leaving 2 bases unmatched. CDR1 and CDR2 from the germline V gene are MNHEY and SVGEGT. The CDR3 runs to 13 residues. CDR3 residues: CASSYSGGGEQYF. The CDR3 DNA sequence: TGTGCCAGCAGTTACTCAGGGGGCGGCGAGCAGTACTTC.

The chain employs TRBV28 and TRBJ1-1; D call uncertain. The CDR3 is 10 residues long. The V and J ends lost 10 bases and 1 base respectively, with 4 bases between them. CDR1 is MDHEN and CDR2 is SYDVKM in the germline V gene. The CDR3 DNA reads as TGTGCCACCACGAACACTGAAGCTTTCTTT. It encodes CATTNTEAFF.

This clone was observed a few times. This CDR3 is CASSLLLGQATEAFF. CDR3 coding DNA: TGTGCCAGCAGTCTCTTATTAGGACAGGCCACTGAAGCTTTCTTT. J is TRBJ1-1 and V is TRBV28, with TRBD1 identical over 7 bases. Germline loops: CDR1 MDHEN, CDR2 SYDVKM. After removal of 5 bases from V and 4 bases from J, the junction contained 10 bases not matched to a gene. The CDR3 sequence is 15 residues long.